Described below is a single T cell receptor (beta chain) sequence and its context. Source study methods: Reference gene primer amplification gave estimated nucleated cell counts. Sequencing used immunoSEQ multiplex PCR; TCRdb keeps in-frame clones, though not all of them. V, J and clone size derive from that table, while D and trimming were established from the DNA sequence. There are about 140,000 clones in the sample; around 81% occur only once, and about 8% lies in the top ten. This specimen belongs to a study of blood T cell repertoires in COVID-19. Study-level information: The United States, Italy and Spain were the sources of the acute and convalescent COVID-19 samples. From T cells, B-cell-depleted T cells, or PBMCs came the material, which was cDNA or gDNA.

Per germline, CDR1 LNHDA and CDR2 SQIVND (reference sequence). This CDR3 spans 18 amino acids. The J segment lost 3 bases and the V segment lost 2 bases, leaving 11 bases of the junction unmatched. This TCR was sampled from a human donor in a cohort sampled during active COVID-19. The genes are TRBV19 and TRBJ2-2, with 8 bases aligning to TRBD2. The sequenced sample was peripheral blood. The CDR3 sequence is CASSIPGTRLSYTGELFF. Written as DNA, the CDR3 is TGTGCCAGTAGTATACCCGGGACTAGACTCTCCTACACCGGGGAGCTGTTTTTT.